Listed below are T cell receptor beta chains from one sample, sequenced in a study of CD4 T cells in relation to SARS-CoV-2 and coronaviruses. Clones were read by immunoSEQ multiplex PCR, and TCRdb kept only the in-frame ones, dropping some. This table holds 43,000 or so clones, around 80% found once. These receptors are not linked to any known antigen. Sequenced input: naive CD4+ T cells from PBMCs, cultured in vitro. These receptors originate from an adult with COVID-19. Each CDR3 is given with its conserved first and last residue. The D gene is left open where the match is weak. Part of the rows lack a size; the others show once, few, many or a class for expanded clones.

j_gene | d_gene | abundance | v_gene | CDR3nt | CDR3aa
TRBJ1-3 | TRBD1 | NA | TRBV4-3 | TGCGCCAGCAGCCAGTATACCGGGACAGGGCCTGGAAACACCATATATTTT | CASSQYTGTGPGNTIYF
TRBJ1-1 | NA | NA | TRBV2 | TGTGCCAGCAGGGAAGTCTTAATGACAGATACGACTGAAGCTTTCTTT | CASREVLMTDTTEAFF
TRBJ2-7 | TRBD1 | NA | TRBV19 | TGTGCCAGTACCGCGACAGGGGGCCCCTACGAGCAGTACTTC | CASTATGGPYEQYF
TRBJ2-2 | NA | few | TRBV9 | TGTGCCAGCAGCGTAGCTATATCGGGATCGAACACCGGGGAGCTGTTTTTT | CASSVAISGSNTGELFF
TRBJ2-5 | TRBD1 | NA | TRBV18 | TGTGCCAGCTCACCAGAACAGGGGGTCGGGGAGACCCAGTACTTC | CASSPEQGVGETQYF
TRBJ1-1 | NA | NA | TRBV27 | TGTGCCAGCAGTTTATCCCCAGGGGTCGGGAACACTGAAGCTTTCTTT | CASSLSPGVGNTEAFF
TRBJ2-5 | NA | NA | TRBV11-2 | TGTGCCAGCAGCTTAGTACTTGACCGGTCAGAGACCCAGTACTTC | CASSLVLDRSETQYF
TRBJ2-7 | TRBD2 | NA | TRBV6-6 | TGTGCCAGCAGTGGGACTAGCGGGACCCACTACGAGCAGTACTTC | CASSGTSGTHYEQYF
TRBJ2-2 | TRBD1 | NA | TRBV5-4 | TGTGCCAGCAGCCCTCGACAGGGCGCGACCGGGGAGCTGTTTTTT | CASSPRQGATGELFF
TRBJ2-7 | NA | NA | TRBV6-5 | TGTGCCTCAGCGCGCGGGGGCAGCTACGAGCAGTACTTC | CASARGGSYEQYF
TRBJ1-1 | NA | NA | TRBV5-1 | TGCGCCAGCAGGAGCAGGGAGGGTACTGAAGCTTTCTTT | CASRSREGTEAFF
TRBJ2-3 | NA | NA | TRBV28 | TGTGCCAGCAGTTTAGTGGGAGATGTGACAGATACGCAGTATTTT | CASSLVGDVTDTQYF
TRBJ2-7 | NA | once | TRBV28 | TGTGCCAGCAGTTATTACTACGAGCAGTACTTC | CASSYYYEQYF
TRBJ2-7 | NA | NA | TRBV5-6 | TGTGCCAGCAGCTTGGATCGGACTACTACTTTCCCGAGGGAGCAGTACTTC | CASSLDRTTTFPREQYF
TRBJ2-7 | NA | NA | TRBV29-1 | TGCAGCGCCAGGGGTTCTCTCGGGGGAAACTCCTACGAGCAGTACTTC | CSARGSLGGNSYEQYF
TRBJ2-3 | TRBD2 | few | TRBV5-4 | TGTGCCAGCAGCTTTGGGACTAGCGGGAGGGTTGCAGATACGCAGTATTTT | CASSFGTSGRVADTQYF
TRBJ2-1 | TRBD2 | NA | TRBV11-2 | TGTGCCAGCACCAAACTAGCGGGAGGGCAGAATGAGCAGTTCTTC | CASTKLAGGQNEQFF
TRBJ1-3 | NA | NA | TRBV18 | TGTGCCAGCTCATCAAGTTCTGGAAACACCATATATTTT | CASSSSSGNTIYF
TRBJ2-7 | NA | once | TRBV9 | TGTGCCAGCAGCCCAGAGGACTATTCGTACTACGAGCAGTACTTC | CASSPEDYSYYEQYF
TRBJ2-5 | NA | NA | TRBV5-4 | TGTGCCAGCAGCTTGGCGAATGGGGAGACCCAGTACTTC | CASSLANGETQYF
TRBJ2-7 | NA | NA | TRBV28 | TGTGCCAGTAAACCAGGGAGAACCACCTACGAGCAGTACTTC | CASKPGRTTYEQYF
TRBJ1-3 | NA | NA | TRBV28 | TGTGCCAGCAAAGTGGTGGGTTTCCTTCCTGGAAACACCATATATTTT | CASKVVGFLPGNTIYF
TRBJ2-5 | TRBD2 | NA | TRBV5-1 | TGCGCCAGCAGCTTGGTTAGCGGGTTTCAAGAGACCCAGTACTTC | CASSLVSGFQETQYF
TRBJ1-1 | NA | NA | TRBV3-1/TRBV3-2 | TGTGCCAGCAGCCAAGACTCGAGAGGGGAAGCTTTCTTT | CASSQDSRGEAFF
TRBJ2-7 | NA | NA | TRBV6-5 | TGTGCCAGCAGTCGCCCCAACTACGAGCAGTACTTC | CASSRPNYEQYF
TRBJ2-2 | NA | NA | TRBV20-1 | TGCAGTGCTAGTGGACGGTCCTTAAACACCGGGGAGCTGTTTTTT | CSASGRSLNTGELFF
TRBJ2-1 | NA | NA | TRBV19 | TGTGCCAGTAGTAGCGTCCCTAGCGGAGGGGGTGAGCAGTTCTTC | CASSSVPSGGGEQFF
TRBJ2-2 | NA | NA | TRBV4-2 | TGTGCCAGCAGCCAAGATACTACGGGACGGAATAGGACCGGGGAGCTGTTTTTT | CASSQDTTGRNRTGELFF
TRBJ1-1 | TRBD1 | NA | TRBV28 | TGTGCCAGCAGGATCCGACAGGGGATGAACACTGAAGCTTTCTTT | CASRIRQGMNTEAFF
TRBJ1-6 | NA | NA | TRBV10-3 | TGTGCCATCAGTGACAGGGAGGGCTCCTATAATTCACCCCTCCACTTT | CAISDREGSYNSPLHF
TRBJ2-7 | NA | NA | TRBV25-1 | TGTGCCAGCAGTCCGAGTCCCGGACAGGGAGGGGACTACGAGCAGTACTTC | CASSPSPGQGGDYEQYF
TRBJ1-3 | TRBD1 | NA | TRBV5-5 | TGTGCCAGCAGCCCGGGACAGCTCTCTGGAAACACCATATATTTT | CASSPGQLSGNTIYF
TRBJ2-2 | NA | NA | TRBV5-4 | TGTGCCAGCAGGGAAGTAGGGGGGCTGGGCACCGGGGAGCTGTTTTTT | CASREVGGLGTGELFF
TRBJ2-1 | TRBD2 | NA | TRBV5-4 | TGTGCCAGCAGCTCGATGACTAGCGGGTCCTCCTACAATGAGCAGTTCTTC | CASSSMTSGSSYNEQFF
TRBJ1-5 | NA | NA | TRBV28 | TGTGCCAGCAGTTTAATGACTTGGACTTATAGCAATCAGCCCCAGCATTTT | CASSLMTWTYSNQPQHF
TRBJ1-5 | TRBD1 | NA | TRBV2 | TGTGCCAGCACCTTGACAGGGCAGGGGGATCAGCCCCAGCATTTT | CASTLTGQGDQPQHF
TRBJ2-2 | NA | once | TRBV5-1 | TGCGCCAGCAGCATGGCAGGGTCGAACACCGGGGAGCTGTTTTTT | CASSMAGSNTGELFF
TRBJ1-3 | NA | NA | TRBV7-9 | TGTGCCAGCAGCCCCCTGTTCCCAGGGGCCCTCTCTGGAAACACCATATATTTT | CASSPLFPGALSGNTIYF
TRBJ2-1 | TRBD2 | NA | TRBV9 | TGTGCCAGCGGGGACCAGCGGGGCTCCTACAATGAGCAGTTCTTC | CASGDQRGSYNEQFF
TRBJ2-5 | TRBD1 | once | TRBV30 | TGTGCCTGGAGCGTCGACAGGGTGGAGACCCAGTACTTC | CAWSVDRVETQYF
TRBJ1-2 | NA | NA | TRBV10-3 | TGTGCCATCTCCGACCGGGGGGCAGTGTATGGCTACACCTTC | CAISDRGAVYGYTF
TRBJ2-1 | TRBD1 | NA | TRBV19 | TGTGCCAGTAGTATCGGGGTGGGACAGGGGTATGAGCAGTTCTTC | CASSIGVGQGYEQFF
TRBJ2-5 | NA | NA | TRBV28 | TGTGCCAGCACGAGACCGGGTATCCAAGAGACCCAGTACTTC | CASTRPGIQETQYF
TRBJ1-2 | NA | NA | TRBV5-1 | TGCGCCAGCAGCTTGGTACGGGTGCGTTCTTCGGTCAACTATGGCTACACCTTC | CASSLVRVRSSVNYGYTF
TRBJ1-2 | NA | NA | TRBV6-5 | TGTGCCAGCAGTTATTGGCGAGGCCCCCACTATGGCTACACCTTC | CASSYWRGPHYGYTF
TRBJ2-1 | NA | few | TRBV3-1/TRBV3-2 | TGTGCCAGCAGCCAAGATCGGAGCGGAGAGCAGTTCTTC | CASSQDRSGEQFF
TRBJ2-7 | NA | NA | TRBV7-2 | TGTGCCAGCAGCCTAGCTCTGATGGCCTACGAGCAGTACTTC | CASSLALMAYEQYF
TRBJ2-2 | NA | medium-sized | TRBV24-1 | TGTGCCACCAGTGATTACAGGGACACCGGGGAGCTGTTTTTT | CATSDYRDTGELFF